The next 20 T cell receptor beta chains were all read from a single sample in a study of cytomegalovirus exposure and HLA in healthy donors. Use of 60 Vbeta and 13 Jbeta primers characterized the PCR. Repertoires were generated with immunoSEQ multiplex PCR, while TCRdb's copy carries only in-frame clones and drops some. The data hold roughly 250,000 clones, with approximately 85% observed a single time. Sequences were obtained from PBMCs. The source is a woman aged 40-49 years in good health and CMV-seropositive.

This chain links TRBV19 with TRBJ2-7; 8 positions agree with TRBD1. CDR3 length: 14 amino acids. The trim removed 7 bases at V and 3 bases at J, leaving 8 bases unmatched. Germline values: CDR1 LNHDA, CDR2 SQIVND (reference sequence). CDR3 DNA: TGTGCCAGTAAGGTGGCAGGGGGCGGCTACGAGCAGTACTTC. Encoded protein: CASKVAGGGYEQYF. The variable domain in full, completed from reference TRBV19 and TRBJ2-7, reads DGGITQSPKYLFRKEGQNVTLSCEQNLNHDAMYWYRQDPGQGLRLIYYSQIVNDFQKGDIAEGYSVSREKKESFPLTVTSAQKNPTAFYLCASKVAGGGYEQYFGPGTRLTVT.

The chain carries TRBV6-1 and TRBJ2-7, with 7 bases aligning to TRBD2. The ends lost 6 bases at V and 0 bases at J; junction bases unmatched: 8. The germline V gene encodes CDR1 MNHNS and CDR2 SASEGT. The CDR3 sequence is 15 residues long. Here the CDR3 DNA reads TGTGCCAGCAGCCCCGGGCTAGCGGTCTCCTACGAGCAGTACTTC. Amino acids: CASSPGLAVSYEQYF.

The CDR3 spells CASSVSGNEQFF. CDR3 DNA: TGTGCCAGCAGCGTTAGCGGCAATGAGCAGTTCTTC. This chain links TRBV13 with TRBJ2-1; tentatively, D is TRBD2 (6 bases). This CDR3 comprises 12 residues. The V end lost 5 bases, the J end lost 6 bases, and 8 bases lay between the germline ends. CDR1 is PRHDT, CDR2 FYEKMQ, per germline (reference sequence).

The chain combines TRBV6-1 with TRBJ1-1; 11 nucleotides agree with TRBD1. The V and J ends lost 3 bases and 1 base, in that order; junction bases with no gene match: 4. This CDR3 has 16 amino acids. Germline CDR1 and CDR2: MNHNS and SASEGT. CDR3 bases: TGTGCCAGCAGTGACCGGGACAGGGGGTGGAACACTGAAGCTTTCTTT. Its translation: CASSDRDRGWNTEAFF.

The CDR3 spells CASSLGTSGGGLDNEQFF. As DNA, the CDR3 is TGTGCCAGCAGCTTAGGCACTAGCGGGGGTGGGTTGGACAATGAGCAGTTCTTC. The V gene is TRBV7-2, the J gene TRBJ2-1, with 11 bases aligning to TRBD2. Trimming removed 1 base from V and 5 bases from J; junction bases left unmatched: 10. The CDR3 runs to 18 residues. Germline V gene lookup returns CDR1 SGHTA and CDR2 FQGNSA.

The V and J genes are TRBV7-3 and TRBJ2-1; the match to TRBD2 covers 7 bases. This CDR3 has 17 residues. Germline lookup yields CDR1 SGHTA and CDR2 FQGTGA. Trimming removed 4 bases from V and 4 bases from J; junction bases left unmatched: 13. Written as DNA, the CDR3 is TGTGCCAGCAGCTCCGGCATGGTAGCGGGTGCATACAATGAGCAGTTCTTC. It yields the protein CASSSGMVAGAYNEQFF.

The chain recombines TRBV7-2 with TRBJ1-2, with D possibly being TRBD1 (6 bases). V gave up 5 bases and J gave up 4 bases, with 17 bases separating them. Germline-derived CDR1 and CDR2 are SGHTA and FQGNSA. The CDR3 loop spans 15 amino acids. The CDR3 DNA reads TGTGCCAGCAGCCTAACAGGGCAGCCGGGCTATGGCTACACCTTC. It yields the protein CASSLTGQPGYGYTF.

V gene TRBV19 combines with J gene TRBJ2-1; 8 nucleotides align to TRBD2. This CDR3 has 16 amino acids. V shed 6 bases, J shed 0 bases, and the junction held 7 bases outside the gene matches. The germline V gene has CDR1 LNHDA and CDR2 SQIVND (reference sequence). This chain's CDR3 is CASRPSGRSSYNEQFF. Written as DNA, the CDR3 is TGTGCCAGTAGACCAAGCGGGAGAAGCTCCTACAATGAGCAGTTCTTC.

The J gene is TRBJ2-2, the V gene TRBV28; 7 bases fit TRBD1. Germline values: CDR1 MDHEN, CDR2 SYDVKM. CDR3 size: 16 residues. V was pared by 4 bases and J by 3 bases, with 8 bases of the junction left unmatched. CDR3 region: CASSSPTGLDTGELFF. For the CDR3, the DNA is TGTGCCAGCAGTTCTCCGACAGGGTTGGACACCGGGGAGCTGTTTTTT.

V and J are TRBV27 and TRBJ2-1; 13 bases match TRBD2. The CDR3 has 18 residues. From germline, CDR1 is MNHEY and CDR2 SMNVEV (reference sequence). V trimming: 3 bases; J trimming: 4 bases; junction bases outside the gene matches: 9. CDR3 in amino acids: CASSFGLAGEGLYNEQFF. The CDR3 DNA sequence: TGTGCCAGCAGTTTCGGACTAGCGGGAGAGGGGCTATACAATGAGCAGTTCTTC.

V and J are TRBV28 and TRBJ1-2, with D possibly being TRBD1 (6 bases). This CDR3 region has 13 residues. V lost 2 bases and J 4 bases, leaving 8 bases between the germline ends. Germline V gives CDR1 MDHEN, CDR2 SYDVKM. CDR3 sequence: CASSLTGSYGYTF. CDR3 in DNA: TGTGCCAGCAGTTTAACAGGGTCCTATGGCTACACCTTC.

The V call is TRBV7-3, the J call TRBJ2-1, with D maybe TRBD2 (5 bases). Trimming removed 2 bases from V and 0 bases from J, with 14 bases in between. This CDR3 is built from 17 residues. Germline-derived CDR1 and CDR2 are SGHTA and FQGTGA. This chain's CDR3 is CASSLRGRSSSYNEQFF. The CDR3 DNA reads TGTGCCAGCAGCTTACGGGGAAGATCGAGCTCCTACAATGAGCAGTTCTTC.

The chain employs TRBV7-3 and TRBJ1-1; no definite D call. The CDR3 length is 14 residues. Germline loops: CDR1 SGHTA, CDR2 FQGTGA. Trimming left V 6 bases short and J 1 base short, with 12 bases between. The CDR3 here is CASRPSSANTEAFF. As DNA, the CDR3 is TGTGCCAGCAGACCTAGCTCAGCGAACACTGAAGCTTTCTTT.

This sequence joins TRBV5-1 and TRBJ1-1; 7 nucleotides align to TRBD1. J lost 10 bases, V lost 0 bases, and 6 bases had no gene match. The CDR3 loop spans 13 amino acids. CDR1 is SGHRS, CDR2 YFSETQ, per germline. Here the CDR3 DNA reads TGCGCCAGCAGCTTGGACAGGGGACCAGGAGCTTTCTTT. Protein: CASSLDRGPGAFF.

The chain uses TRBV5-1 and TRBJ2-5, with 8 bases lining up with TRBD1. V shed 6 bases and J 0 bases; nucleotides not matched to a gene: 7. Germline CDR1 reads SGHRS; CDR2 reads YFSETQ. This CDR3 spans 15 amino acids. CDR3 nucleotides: TGCGCCAGCATGCGGACAGGGACAAACCAAGAGACCCAGTACTTC. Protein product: CASMRTGTNQETQYF.

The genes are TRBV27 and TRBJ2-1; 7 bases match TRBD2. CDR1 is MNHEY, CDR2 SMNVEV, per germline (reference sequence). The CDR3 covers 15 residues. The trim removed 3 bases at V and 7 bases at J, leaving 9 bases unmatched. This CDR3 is CASSLFPSGTNEQFF. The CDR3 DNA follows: TGTGCCAGCAGTTTGTTCCCTAGCGGAACAAATGAGCAGTTCTTC.

CDR3 in amino acids: CASSIGGGTGNTIYF. The CDR3 DNA is TGTGCCAGTAGTATAGGAGGGGGAACTGGAAACACCATATATTTT. V is TRBV19 and J is TRBJ1-3, with D perhaps matching TRBD1 (6 bases). Germline CDR1 and CDR2: LNHDA and SQIVND (reference sequence). V was shortened by 1 base and J by 2 bases, with 9 bases between the two germline ends. CDR3 length: 15 amino acids.

The CDR3 reads CAIKRESATGELFF. The CDR3 DNA sequence: TGTGCCATCAAACGGGAGTCGGCCACCGGGGAGCTGTTTTTT. This chain joins TRBV10-3 and TRBJ2-2; the D gene is possibly TRBD2 (6 bases). The V end lost 7 bases, the J end lost 4 bases, and 13 bases lay between the germline ends. The germline V gene has CDR1 ENHRY and CDR2 SYGVKD. The CDR3 contains 14 residues.

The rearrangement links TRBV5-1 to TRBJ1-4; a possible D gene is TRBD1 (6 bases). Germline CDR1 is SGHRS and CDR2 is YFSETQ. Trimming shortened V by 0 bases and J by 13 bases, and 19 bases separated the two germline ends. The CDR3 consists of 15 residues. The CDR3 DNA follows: TGCGCCAGCAGCTTGGGCGACAGGCCTGCTTCGGGACTGTTTTTT. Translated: CASSLGDRPASGLFF.

The CDR3 nucleotides are TGTGCCAGCAGCCCTCGGACAGGACTTAATGAAAAACTGTTTTTT. Its translation is CASSPRTGLNEKLFF. The genes are TRBV7-2 and TRBJ1-4; 7 bases align to TRBD1. Germline V gives CDR1 SGHTA, CDR2 FQGNSA. The CDR3 consists of 15 residues. V trimming: 5 bases; J trimming: 4 bases; junction bases outside the gene matches: 7.